The entry below gives a single TCR beta chain sequence along with its context. Its specificity is not known. This specimen comes from a study of response to subunit inactivated influenza vaccine. Broader study findings: It was the authors' suggestion that each seasonal influenza vaccination recruits few new T cells.

TCRdb called the RT-PCR reads again in MiXCR, with one record for every CDR3 protein. The repertoire holds a few hundred thousand distinct CDR3 sequences, about 14% seen once, with around 10% in the top ten. The CDR3 has 17 residues. Germline assignment: CDR1 MDHEN and CDR2 SYDVKM. The V gene end was trimmed by 7 bases and the J gene end by 0 bases; junction bases not matched to a gene: 7. The gene calls are TRBV28 and TRBJ2-6; 9 bases line up with TRBD2. The sequenced sample was PBMCs from blood, obtained 12 days after vaccination. This receptor was taken from a man aged 50 or older who received an inactivated influenza vaccine. CDR3 DNA sequence: TGTGCCAGCAACTTAGCGGGGGCACCCTCTGGGGCCAACGTCCTGACTTTC. The encoded protein is CASNLAGAPSGANVLTF.